This T cell receptor beta chain originates from a study of CD8+ T cells in alopecia areata. Study summary: Affected scalp percentage set treated patients' severity scores.

CDR1 and CDR2 from the germline V gene are SNHLY and FYNNEI. Trimming removed 5 bases at V and 6 bases at J, with 16 bases between. This CDR3 contains 15 residues. The study's findings and limits: Researchers report lesional scalp, most notably alopecia totalis/universalis, outstripped normal scalp in clonality. During tofacitinib treatment, many expanded lesional clones remained in scalp and blood.

The treatment denotes: oral pan-JAK inhibitor, 5-10 mg twice daily. Sequencing used cDNA as its template, made by extracting RNA and reverse transcribing it. Using immunoSEQ multiplex PCR, the repertoire was profiled, and TCRdb retains in-frame clones only, with some absent. The sample holds roughly 190,000 clones, 64% seen once. This clone has a single count. The antigen remains undetermined. The chain combines TRBV2 with TRBJ2-2; D unresolved. Sequencing used CD4+ T cells sorted from blood, obtained at week 49, from a patient treated with tofacitinib. The source is a human donor with alopecia areata. CDR3 in amino acids: CASSPRTAWAGELFF. CDR3 DNA sequence: TGTGCCAGCAGTCCTAGGACGGCTTGGGCCGGGGAGCTGTTTTTT.